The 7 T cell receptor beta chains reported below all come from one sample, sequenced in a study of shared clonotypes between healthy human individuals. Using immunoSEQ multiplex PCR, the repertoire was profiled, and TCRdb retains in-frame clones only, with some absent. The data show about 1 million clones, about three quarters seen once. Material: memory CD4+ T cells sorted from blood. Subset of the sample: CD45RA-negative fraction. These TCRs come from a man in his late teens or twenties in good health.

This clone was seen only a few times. The chain's CDR3 is CASSLGVTGLGTDTQYF. The CDR3 coding sequence is TGCGCCAGCAGCCTGGGGGTCACAGGGTTAGGAACAGATACGCAGTATTTT. This sequence joins TRBV5-1 and TRBJ2-3, with a tentative D call TRBD1 (6 bases). Per germline, CDR1 SGHRS and CDR2 YFSETQ. The CDR3 has 17 amino acids. V gave up 4 bases and J gave up 3 bases, with 21 bases separating them. The entire variable domain, with the rest obtained from reference TRBV5-1 and TRBJ2-3, is as follows: KAGVTQTPRYLIKTRGQQVTLSCSPISGHRSVSWYQQTPGQGLQFLFEYFSETQRNKGNFPGRFSGRQFSNSRSEMNVSTLELGDSALYLCASSLGVTGLGTDTQYFGPGTRLTVL.

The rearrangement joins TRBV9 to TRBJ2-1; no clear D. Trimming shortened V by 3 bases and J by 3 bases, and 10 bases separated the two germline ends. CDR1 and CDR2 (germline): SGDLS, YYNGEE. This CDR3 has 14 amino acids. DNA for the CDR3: TGTGCCAGCAGCGAAGCGAACAGCTACAATGAGCAGTTCTTC. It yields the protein CASSEANSYNEQFF.

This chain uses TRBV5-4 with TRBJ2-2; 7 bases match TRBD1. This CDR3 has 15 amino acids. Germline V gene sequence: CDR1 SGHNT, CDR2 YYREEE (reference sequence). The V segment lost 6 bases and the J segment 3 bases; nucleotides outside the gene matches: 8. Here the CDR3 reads CASTYVDRDTGELFF. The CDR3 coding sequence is TGTGCCAGCACTTACGTCGACAGGGACACCGGGGAGCTGTTTTTT. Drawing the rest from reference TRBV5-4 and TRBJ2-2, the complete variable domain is ETGVTQSPTHLIKTRGQQVTLRCSSQSGHNTVSWYQQALGQGPQFIFQYYREEENGRGNFPPRFSGLQFPNYSSELNVNALELDDSALYLCASTYVDRDTGELFFGEGSRLTVL.

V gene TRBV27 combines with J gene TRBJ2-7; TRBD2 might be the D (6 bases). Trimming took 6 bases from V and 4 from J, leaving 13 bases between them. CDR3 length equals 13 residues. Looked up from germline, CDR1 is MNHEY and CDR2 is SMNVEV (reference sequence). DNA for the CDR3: TGTGCCAGCAGCCCCGGGAGTACTTACGAGCAGTACTTC. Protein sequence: CASSPGSTYEQYF.

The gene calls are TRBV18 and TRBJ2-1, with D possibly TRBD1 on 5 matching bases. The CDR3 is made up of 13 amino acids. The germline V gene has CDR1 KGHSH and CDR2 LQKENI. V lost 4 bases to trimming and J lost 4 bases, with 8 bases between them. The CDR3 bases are TGTGCCAGCTCACACAACAGGTACAATGAGCAGTTCTTC. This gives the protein CASSHNRYNEQFF.

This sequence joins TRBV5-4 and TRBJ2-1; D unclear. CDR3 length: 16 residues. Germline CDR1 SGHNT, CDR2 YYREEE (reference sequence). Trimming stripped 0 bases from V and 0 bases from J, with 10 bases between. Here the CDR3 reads CASSLDADPSYNEQFF. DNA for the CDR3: TGTGCCAGCAGCTTGGATGCAGACCCCTCCTACAATGAGCAGTTCTTC. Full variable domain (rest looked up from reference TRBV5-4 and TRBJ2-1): ETGVTQSPTHLIKTRGQQVTLRCSSQSGHNTVSWYQQALGQGPQFIFQYYREEENGRGNFPPRFSGLQFPNYSSELNVNALELDDSALYLCASSLDADPSYNEQFFGPGTRLTVL.

The CDR3 nucleotides read TGTGCCAGCAGAAGACAGGGGGGAAACACCGGGGAGCTGTTTTTT. This translates into CASRRQGGNTGELFF. This chain links TRBV6-5 with TRBJ2-2; 9 bases align to TRBD1. CDR3 length: 15 amino acids. Trimming took 6 bases from V and 2 from J; bases not matched to a gene: 4. Germline V gives CDR1 MNHEY, CDR2 SVGAGI.